These T cell receptor beta chains were read from a single sample in a study of cytomegalovirus exposure and HLA in healthy donors. TCRdb's table, derived via immunoSEQ multiplex PCR, lists solely in-frame clones and lacks some. Of about 67,000 clones detected, 75% to 90% appear once; the ten largest clones hold around an eighth. Sequencing used PBMCs. These TCRs come from a woman aged 25 to 39 in good health and CMV-seropositive. Each CDR3 is given with its conserved first and last residue.

v_gene: TRBV11-2
j_gene: TRBJ2-5
CDR3aa: CASSLVGLAGGGETQYF

v_gene: TRBV25-1
j_gene: TRBJ2-1
CDR3aa: CASSEIRSGQFF

v_gene: TRBV10-3
j_gene: TRBJ1-1
CDR3aa: CAISGTGKAEAFF

v_gene: TRBV28
j_gene: TRBJ2-5
CDR3aa: CASSSKFGVQETQYF

v_gene: TRBV5-6
j_gene: TRBJ2-7
CDR3aa: CASSPTGGPYEQYF

v_gene: TRBV6-6
j_gene: TRBJ1-1
CDR3aa: CASSPTGTGGDLEAFF

v_gene: TRBV5-1
j_gene: TRBJ2-3
CDR3aa: CASSLQSPSTDTQYF

v_gene: TRBV12-5
j_gene: TRBJ2-3
CDR3aa: CASGPRRAASTDTQYF

v_gene: TRBV2
j_gene: TRBJ2-7
CDR3aa: CATTVGQGYEQYF

v_gene: TRBV9
j_gene: TRBJ1-4
CDR3aa: CASSDHSGQAVGKLFF

v_gene: TRBV28
j_gene: NA
CDR3aa: CASSLKVYEQYF

v_gene: TRBV5-4
j_gene: TRBJ2-1
CDR3aa: CASSLSLSSYNEQFF

v_gene: TRBV9
j_gene: TRBJ2-2
CDR3aa: CASRTGKNTGVDGTGELFF

v_gene: TRBV7-2
j_gene: TRBJ1-2
CDR3aa: CASSFQFRNYGYTF

v_gene: TRBV30
j_gene: TRBJ1-2
CDR3aa: CAWRKPGQSNYGYTF

v_gene: TRBV14
j_gene: TRBJ2-3
CDR3aa: CASSLAGVLSDTQYF

v_gene: TRBV6-1
j_gene: TRBJ2-7
CDR3aa: CASSEQGSSYEQYF

v_gene: TRBV4-1
j_gene: TRBJ1-2
CDR3aa: CASSQFQGEIYGYTF

v_gene: TRBV2
j_gene: TRBJ1-2
CDR3aa: CATRTGDYGYTF

v_gene: TRBV5-1
j_gene: TRBJ2-7
CDR3aa: CASSGSIAGGYEQYF

v_gene: TRBV6-1
j_gene: TRBJ1-2
CDR3aa: CASSRQGGDYGYTF

v_gene: TRBV7-9
j_gene: TRBJ2-7
CDR3aa: CAGSFFDRSPYEQYF

v_gene: TRBV28
j_gene: TRBJ1-4
CDR3aa: CASSPGQIASEKLFF

v_gene: TRBV5-1
j_gene: TRBJ2-7
CDR3aa: CASSLTGTSIRPGYEQYF

v_gene: TRBV27
j_gene: TRBJ2-7
CDR3aa: CASSWTSGRNEQYF

v_gene: TRBV5-1
j_gene: TRBJ1-1
CDR3aa: CASSPQGVTEAFF

v_gene: TRBV2
j_gene: TRBJ2-7
CDR3aa: CASSERTVSYEQYF

v_gene: TRBV2
j_gene: TRBJ2-3
CDR3aa: CAPAKETRTDTQYF

v_gene: TRBV28
j_gene: TRBJ2-7
CDR3aa: CAARRSGADYEQYF

v_gene: TRBV6-6
j_gene: TRBJ2-3
CDR3aa: CASKSSGSTDTQYF

v_gene: TRBV15
j_gene: TRBJ1-1
CDR3aa: CATSPGTENTEAFF

v_gene: TRBV6-1
j_gene: TRBJ1-3
CDR3aa: CASSAGLSSGNTIYF

v_gene: TRBV7-9
j_gene: TRBJ2-2
CDR3aa: CASSLAPPFSGRAGELFF

v_gene: TRBV10-1
j_gene: TRBJ1-1
CDR3aa: CASSKQGTDTEAFF

v_gene: TRBV2
j_gene: TRBJ1-3
CDR3aa: CASRGSSGNTIYF

v_gene: TRBV5-4
j_gene: TRBJ2-1
CDR3aa: CASSTSGSYNEQFF

v_gene: TRBV5-1
j_gene: TRBJ1-1
CDR3aa: CASSLGGRRMNTEAFF